The clone carrying this TCR beta chain was counted many times. Amplification of the TCR beta CDR3 regions used RNA transcripts (as template). An initial RT-PCR round employing HTBI primers preceded a second-round multiplex PCR. MiXCR, run by TCRdb on the multiplex PCR reads, gives a single entry per CDR3 protein. The table records hundreds of thousands of distinct CDR3 sequences, 20% to 25% of them present only once. The sample originates from a study of Graves' ophthalmopathy and Graves' hyperthyroidism. Study details: Pretreatment peripheral blood was obtained at initial diagnosis.

The CDR3 spans 14 residues. CDR1 and CDR2 (germline): MNHNS, SASEGT. V was clipped by 8 bases and J by 7 bases, with 17 bases between them. Uncontrolled infections, pregnancy, lactation or other autoimmune diseases led to patient exclusion. Sequencing input: peripheral blood. This sequence joins TRBV6-1 and TRBJ2-2; D remains unclear. The receptor was derived from a woman aged 18-29 years with stable Graves' hyperthyroidism. The CDR3 coding sequence is TGTGCCAGCGGAAACCCTAGGAACGGCGGGGAGCTGTTTTTT. Residues: CASGNPRNGGELFF.